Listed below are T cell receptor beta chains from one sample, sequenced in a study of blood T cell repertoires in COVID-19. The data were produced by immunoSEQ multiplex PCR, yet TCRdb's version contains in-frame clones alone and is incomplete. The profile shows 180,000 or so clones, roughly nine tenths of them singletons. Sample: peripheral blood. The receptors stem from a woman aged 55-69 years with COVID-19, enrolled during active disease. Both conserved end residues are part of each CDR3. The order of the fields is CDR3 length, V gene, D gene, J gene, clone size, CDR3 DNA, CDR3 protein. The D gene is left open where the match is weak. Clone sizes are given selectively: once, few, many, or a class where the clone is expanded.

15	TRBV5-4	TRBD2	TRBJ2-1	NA	TGTGCCAGCAGCTTTGGGACTAGCGGGATATATGAGCAGTTCTTC	CASSFGTSGIYEQFF
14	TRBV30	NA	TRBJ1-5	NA	TGTGCCTGGAGCGGCCGGGGAACTGGTCCGCCCCAGCATTTT	CAWSGRGTGPPQHF
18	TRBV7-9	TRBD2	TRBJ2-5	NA	TGTGCCAGCAGCCCCCCGGCGGGAGGGACGATTTATGGAGAGACCCAGTACTTC	CASSPPAGGTIYGETQYF
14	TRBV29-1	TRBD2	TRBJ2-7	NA	TGCAGCGTTGAAGAGACTAGCGGGTACAGCGAGCAGTACTTC	CSVEETSGYSEQYF
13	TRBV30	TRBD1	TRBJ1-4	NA	TGTGCCTGGATGGGACAGCCGAATGAAAAACTGTTTTTT	CAWMGQPNEKLFF
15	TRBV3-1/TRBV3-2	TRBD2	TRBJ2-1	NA	TGTGCCAGCAGCCCCCGGACTAGCGGGAGCAATGAGCAGTTCTTC	CASSPRTSGSNEQFF
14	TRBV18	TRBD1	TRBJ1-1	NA	TGTGCCAGCTCAATCGGACAGGGGAACACTGAAGCTTTCTTT	CASSIGQGNTEAFF
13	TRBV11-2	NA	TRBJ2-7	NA	TGTGCCAGCAGCCTACCCCAGGGTCACGAGCAGTACTTC	CASSLPQGHEQYF
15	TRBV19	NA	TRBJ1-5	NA	TGTGCCAGTAGTATATCGGACTCTAGCAATCAGCCCCAGCATTTT	CASSISDSSNQPQHF
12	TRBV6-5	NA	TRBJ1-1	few	TGTGCCAGCGCCAGGGGTGGCACTGAAGCTTTCTTT	CASARGGTEAFF
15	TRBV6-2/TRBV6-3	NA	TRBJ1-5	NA	TGTGCCAGCAGTTACCTCAGGGGCCTCAATCAGCCCCAGCATTTT	CASSYLRGLNQPQHF
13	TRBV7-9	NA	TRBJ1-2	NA	TGTGCCAGCAGCTCCGGGGGGACCTGGGGCTACACCTTC	CASSSGGTWGYTF
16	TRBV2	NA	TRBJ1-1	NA	TGTGCCAGCAGTGAGGCACGGGGGGACCTCTACACTGAAGCTTTCTTT	CASSEARGDLYTEAFF
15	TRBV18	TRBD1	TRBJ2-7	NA	TGTCCCAGCTCACCACGACAGGGGGGATCCTACGAGCAGTACTTC	CPSSPRQGGSYEQYF
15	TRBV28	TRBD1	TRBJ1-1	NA	TGTGCCAGCAGTTCACACAGGGGGGAGAACACTGAAGCTTTCTTT	CASSSHRGENTEAFF
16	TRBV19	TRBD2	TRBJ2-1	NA	TGTGCCAGTAGTATTGGGGGACTAGCGGGAAACAATGAGCAGTTCTTC	CASSIGGLAGNNEQFF
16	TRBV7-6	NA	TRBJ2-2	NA	TGTGCCAGCAGCTTAGCGCTCGGGGGTCAAGCCGGGGAGCTGTTTTTT	CASSLALGGQAGELFF
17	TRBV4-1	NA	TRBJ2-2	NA	TGCGCCAGCAGTGGGCTTAGTCAGGCCGAGAACACCGGGGAGCTGTTTTTT	CASSGLSQAENTGELFF
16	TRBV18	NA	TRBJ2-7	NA	TGTGCCAGCTCACCACGGGGCCTGCCGTCCTCCTACGAGCAGTACTTC	CASSPRGLPSSYEQYF
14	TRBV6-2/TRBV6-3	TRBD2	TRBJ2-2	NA	TGTGCCAGCAGTCGTAGCGGGATTACTTGGGAGCTGTTTTTT	CASSRSGITWELFF
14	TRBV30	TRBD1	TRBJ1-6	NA	TGTGCCTGGAGCAAGGGACAGTTTAATTCACCCCTCCACTTT	CAWSKGQFNSPLHF
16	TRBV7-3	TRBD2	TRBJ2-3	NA	TGTGCCAGCAGCTTAAGGGGGACGGGAGGGGTAGATACGCAGTATTTT	CASSLRGTGGVDTQYF
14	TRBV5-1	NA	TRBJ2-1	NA	TGCGCCAGCAGCTTGGGACAGTCCTACAATGAGCAGTTCTTC	CASSLGQSYNEQFF
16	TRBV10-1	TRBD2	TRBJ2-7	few	TGCGCCAGCAGTGGGGGAGCGGGGCGATCCTCCTACGAGCAGTACTTC	CASSGGAGRSSYEQYF
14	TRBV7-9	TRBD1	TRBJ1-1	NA	TGTGCCAGCACTATGGGACAGGGAAATTGGGGAGCTTTCTTT	CASTMGQGNWGAFF